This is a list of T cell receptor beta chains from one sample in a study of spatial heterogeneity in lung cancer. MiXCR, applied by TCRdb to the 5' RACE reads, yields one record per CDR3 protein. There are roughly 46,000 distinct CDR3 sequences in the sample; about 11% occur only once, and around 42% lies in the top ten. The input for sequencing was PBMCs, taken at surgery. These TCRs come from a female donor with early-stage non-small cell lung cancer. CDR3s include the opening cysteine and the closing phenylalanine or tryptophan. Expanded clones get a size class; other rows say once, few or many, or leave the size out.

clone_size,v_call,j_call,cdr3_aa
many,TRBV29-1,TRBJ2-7,CSVEAPEGQGVNYEQYF
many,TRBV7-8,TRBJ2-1,CASSPEGAAWPSYNEQFF
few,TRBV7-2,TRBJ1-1,CASSLKTEAFF
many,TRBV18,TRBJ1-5,CASSAGTHSNQPQHF
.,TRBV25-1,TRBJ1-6,CASSERWGGSPLHF
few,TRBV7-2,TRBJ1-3,CASSLRPSGNTIYF
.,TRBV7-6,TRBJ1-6,CASSLDSTYSPLHF
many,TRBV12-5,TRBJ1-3,CASGLHSSGNTIYF
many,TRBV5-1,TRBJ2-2,CASSNTGELFF
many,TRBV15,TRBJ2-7,CATSRDLGREQYF
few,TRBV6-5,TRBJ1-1,CASSLGDTEAFF
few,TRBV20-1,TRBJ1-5,CSAKLAGDSNQPQHF
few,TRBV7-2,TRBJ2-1,CASSAGANEQFF
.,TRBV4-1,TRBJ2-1,CASSQEEGTVEFF
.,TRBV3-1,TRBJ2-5,CASSQGLSQETQYF
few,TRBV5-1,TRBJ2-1,CASSLIPSGGLYNEQFF
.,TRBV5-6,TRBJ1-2,CASSSGGDRILYGYTF
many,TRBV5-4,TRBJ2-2,CASSLQGANTGELFF
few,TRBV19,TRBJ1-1,CASSSRRGGKNTEAFF
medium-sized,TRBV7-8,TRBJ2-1,CASSLGVGLADQFF
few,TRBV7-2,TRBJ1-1,CASSRGVNTEAFF
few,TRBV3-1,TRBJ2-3,CASSQAQGNTQYF
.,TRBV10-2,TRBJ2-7,CATSMGGGSFEQYF